What follows are 29 T cell receptor beta chains derived from one specimen sequenced in a study of T cell responses to AZD1222 COVID-19 vaccine. Produced via immunoSEQ multiplex PCR; TCRdb's table is partial and in-frame only. The sample has about 180,000 clones, approximately 91% seen once. Sequences were derived from peripheral blood, sampled 28 days after the second AZD1222 dose. The receptor source for this set is an adult who received the AZD1222 COVID-19 vaccine.

This rearrangement joins TRBV5-6 to TRBJ1-6; D call uncertain. The germline V gene encodes CDR1 SGHDT and CDR2 YYEEEE. Trimming pared 4 bases from V and 9 bases from J, leaving 26 bases between. This CDR3 has 18 residues. The CDR3 region has the DNA TGTGCCAGCAGCCCCCAATTTACCGGGAGCGTAAGGTCTTCACCCCTCCACTTT. Its translation is CASSPQFTGSVRSSPLHF.

The V and J genes are TRBV9 and TRBJ2-3; 7 nucleotides align to TRBD2. After removal of 3 bases from V and 1 base from J, the junction contained 5 bases not matched to a gene. CDR1 is SGDLS and CDR2 is YYNGEE in the germline V gene. The CDR3 consists of 15 residues. CDR3 sequence reads: CASSAGTTGTDTQYF. CDR3 coding DNA: TGTGCCAGCAGCGCCGGGACTACGGGCACAGATACGCAGTATTTT.

This chain uses TRBV2 with TRBJ2-4, with TRBD1 identical over 7 bases. The V and J ends lost 6 bases and 3 bases, in that order; junction bases with no gene match: 5. The CDR3 extends over 14 amino acids. CDR1 is SNHLY and CDR2 is FYNNEI in the germline V gene. The CDR3 DNA is TGTGCCAGCAGCCGACAGGGCGGCAAAAACATTCAGTACTTC. Translating gives CASSRQGGKNIQYF.

The rearrangement joins TRBV5-4 to TRBJ1-6; TRBD1 matches 9 bases. The CDR3 is made up of 16 amino acids. The V gene's germline CDR1 is SGHNT and CDR2 YYREEE (reference sequence). With 2 bases clipped from V and 7 bases from J, the junction kept 7 bases outside the gene matches. DNA of the CDR3: TGTGCCAGCAGCTTCGGACAGGGGATACTGAATTCACCCCTCCACTTT. It is translated as CASSFGQGILNSPLHF. Supplemented by reference TRBV5-4 and TRBJ1-6, the full variable domain reads ETGVTQSPTHLIKTRGQQVTLRCSSQSGHNTVSWYQQALGQGPQFIFQYYREEENGRGNFPPRFSGLQFPNYSSELNVNALELDDSALYLCASSFGQGILNSPLHFGNGTRLTVT.

This clone was detected only a few times. At one end the junction does not follow the germline gene, possibly because of a read error. The chain is built from TRBV3-1 (or the pseudogene TRBV3-2) and TRBJ1-2; maybe TRBD1 (6 bases). Germline-derived CDR1 and CDR2 are LGHDT and YNNKEL (reference sequence). CDR3 length: 12 residues. The CDR3 protein is CASSQDYGGSTF. The CDR3 DNA is TGTGCCAGCAGCCAAGATTATGGGGGCTCCACCTTC.

The chain employs TRBV10-1 and TRBJ2-1, with 8 bases that match TRBD2. V lost 6 bases to trimming and J lost 5 bases; unmatched junction nucleotides: 9. Germline V gene lookup returns CDR1 WNHNN and CDR2 SYGVQD (reference sequence). CDR3 length: 15 amino acids. The CDR3 DNA reads as TGCGCCAGCAGCCAGTTGGCGGGGGGCAACAATGAGCAGTTCTTC. Translating it yields CASSQLAGGNNEQFF.

This clone occurred once. This rearrangement joins TRBV4-1 to TRBJ1-2, with 12 positions matching TRBD1. Germline values: CDR1 MGHRA, CDR2 YSYEKL. The CDR3 is 16 residues long. V shed 4 bases and J 7 bases; nucleotides not matched to a gene: 10. The CDR3 loop reads CASSPLFRDRGPGYTF. Written as DNA, the CDR3 is TGCGCCAGCAGCCCGCTCTTCCGGGACAGGGGGCCTGGCTACACCTTC.

The CDR3 region has the DNA TGTGCCAGCAGTTTACAGGCTCAAGAGACCCAGTACTTC. This codes for CASSLQAQETQYF. This chain joins TRBV6-5 and TRBJ2-5; D might be TRBD1 (5 bases). The CDR3 is 13 amino acids. Per germline, CDR1 MNHEY and CDR2 SVGAGI. Trimming shortened V by 4 bases and J by 2 bases, and 8 bases separated the two germline ends.

J is TRBJ1-4 and V is TRBV4-3; perhaps TRBD1 as D (5 bases). This CDR3 comprises 14 residues. Trimming stripped 1 base from V and 5 bases from J, with 8 bases between. The germline CDR1 and CDR2 sequences are LGHNA and YSLEER. CDR3 amino acids: CASSQGRQNEKLFF. The CDR3 DNA is TGCGCCAGCAGCCAAGGGAGACAGAATGAAAAACTGTTTTTT.

The chain recombines TRBV5-4 with TRBJ2-7; a weak D match, TRBD2 (6 bases). CDR1 is SGHNT, CDR2 YYREEE, per germline (reference sequence). Trimming cost V 4 bases and J 10 bases, with 12 bases left between them. This CDR3 comprises 11 residues. CDR3 protein: CASSPGTGQYF. The CDR3 coding sequence is TGTGCCAGCAGCCCCGGGACTGGTCAGTACTTC.

This rearrangement joins TRBV5-5 to TRBJ1-1; D may be TRBD1 (5 bases). Germline values: CDR1 SGHKS, CDR2 YYEKEE (reference sequence). The CDR3 consists of 15 residues. Trimming left V 2 bases short and J 0 bases short, with 11 bases between. The CDR3: CASSLVGGLNTEAFF. CDR3 nucleotide sequence: TGTGCCAGCAGCTTAGTCGGGGGACTGAACACTGAAGCTTTCTTT. The variable domain in full, with the rest retrieved from reference TRBV5-5 and TRBJ1-1, is DAGVTQSPTHLIKTRGQQVTLRCSPISGHKSVSWYQQVLGQGPQFIFQYYEKEERGRGNFPDRFSARQFPNYSSELNVNALLLGDSALYLCASSLVGGLNTEAFFGQGTRLTVV.

This clone was recorded a few times. J is TRBJ1-6 and V is TRBV7-9; D may be TRBD1 (5 bases). Between the trimmed V and J ends, which lost 7 bases and 8 bases, there was a span of 27 bases. The CDR3 is made up of 18 amino acids. Germline CDR1 is SEHNR and CDR2 is FQNEAQ (reference sequence). In DNA form, the CDR3 reads TGTGCCAGCACCCGGAGGCCCCGACCTTGGGGGGGTTATTCACCCCTCCACTTT. This sequence encodes CASTRRPRPWGGYSPLHF.

This chain joins TRBV4-2 and TRBJ2-1, with TRBD2 matching over 7 bases. V dropped 2 bases and J dropped 5; count of bases not matched to a gene: 6. Germline lookup yields CDR1 LGHNA and CDR2 YNFKEQ. The CDR3 runs 15 residues. CDR3 DNA: TGTGCCAGCAGCCAACCGGCTAGCGGAAACAATGAGCAGTTCTTC. As protein: CASSQPASGNNEQFF.

J is TRBJ1-5 and V is TRBV6-2 or TRBV6-3; D unclear. The V end was cut by 6 bases, the J end by 4 bases, with 16 bases between. Germline CDR1 MNHEY, CDR2 SVGEGT. This CDR3 contains 15 residues. The CDR3 spells CASSTPRVRNQPQHF. The CDR3 region has the DNA TGTGCCAGCAGCACACCTCGGGTCCGAAATCAGCCCCAGCATTTT.

The chain recombines TRBV14 with TRBJ1-6; D may be TRBD1 (5 bases). V dropped 0 bases and J dropped 5 bases, with 14 bases sitting between them. Looked up from germline, CDR1 is SGHDN and CDR2 is FVKESK. The CDR3 is made up of 17 amino acids. The CDR3: CASSQDEGGGDNSPLHF. The DNA for the CDR3 is TGTGCCAGCAGCCAAGATGAAGGCGGGGGGGATAATTCACCCCTCCACTTT.

A single count supports this clone. The V call is TRBV30, the J call TRBJ2-3; TRBD2 matches at 12 bases. The trim removed 5 bases at V and 3 bases at J, leaving 6 bases unmatched. The CDR3 consists of 15 residues. CDR1 GTSNPN and CDR2 SVGIG come from the germline V gene (reference sequence). CDR3 amino acids: CAWSPLAGGTDTQYF. In nucleotides, the CDR3 is TGTGCCTGGTCCCCCCTAGCGGGAGGGACAGATACGCAGTATTTT.

The chain carries TRBV6-2 or TRBV6-3 and TRBJ1-4; D uncertain. The V gene lost 5 bases and the J gene lost 8 bases, with 12 bases spanning the gap. The CDR3 runs 13 residues. Germline CDR1 and CDR2: MNHEY and SVGEGT. As DNA, the CDR3 is TGTGCCAGCAGTCAACTCGTGGGGGAAAAACTGTTTTTT. Its protein product is CASSQLVGEKLFF.

The chain links TRBV18 to TRBJ1-1, with a tentative D call TRBD1 (6 bases). V lost 3 bases to trimming and J lost 1 base, with 15 bases between them. Germline values: CDR1 KGHSH, CDR2 LQKENI. The length of the CDR3 is 16 residues. The CDR3 loop is CASSPLGSRGNTEAFF. The CDR3 DNA follows: TGTGCCAGCTCACCGCTGGGGTCCAGGGGGAACACTGAAGCTTTCTTT.

The rearrangement joins TRBV15 to TRBJ1-6; 8 nucleotides match TRBD1. The CDR3 covers 17 residues. CDR1 is LNHNV and CDR2 is YYDKDF in the germline V gene (reference sequence). V lost 4 bases, J lost 3 bases, and 8 bases stayed unmatched. The CDR3 bases are TGTGCCACCAGCACCTACAAGACAGGGGTCTATAATTCACCCCTCCACTTT. This gives the protein CATSTYKTGVYNSPLHF.

The chain combines TRBV7-2 with TRBJ2-3; 12 positions agree with TRBD2. The CDR3 loop spans 16 amino acids. V trimming: 6 bases; J trimming: 1 base; junction bases outside the gene matches: 5. Germline lookup yields CDR1 SGHTA and CDR2 FQGNSA. Here the CDR3 DNA reads TGTGCCAGCAGTCAGTCTAGCGGGGGGGGCACAGATACGCAGTATTTT. This translates into CASSQSSGGGTDTQYF.

There are a few counts of this clone. The chain links TRBV7-3 to TRBJ2-1; 9 bases agree with TRBD1. The CDR3 contains 15 residues. The junction had 7 bases not matched to a gene; V was cut back by 5 bases and J by 5 bases. CDR1 SGHTA and CDR2 FQGTGA come from the germline V gene. In DNA form, the CDR3 reads TGTGCCAGCAGCCCCGGGACAGGGACAAACAATGAGCAGTTCTTC. Residues: CASSPGTGTNNEQFF.

The sample holds one count of this clone. The chain couples TRBV2 to TRBJ1-6; 9 bases map to TRBD1. Germline assignment: CDR1 SNHLY and CDR2 FYNNEI. The V segment lost 2 bases and the J segment 10 bases; nucleotides outside the gene matches: 6. The CDR3 is 15 residues long. The CDR3 bases are TGTGCCAGCAGTGAATCCGGGACAGGGTGGTCACCCCTCCACTTT. Protein: CASSESGTGWSPLHF.

The chain recombines TRBV3-1 (or the pseudogene TRBV3-2) with TRBJ2-7; 14 nucleotides match TRBD2. CDR1 and CDR2 (germline): LGHDT, YNNKEL (reference sequence). The CDR3 has 17 residues. The V gene end was trimmed by 1 base and the J gene end by 10 bases; junction bases not matched to a gene: 12. CDR3 region: CASSQGLGTSGGPFQYF. The CDR3 DNA sequence: TGTGCCAGCAGCCAAGGGCTCGGGACTAGCGGGGGCCCCTTCCAGTACTTC.

This sequence joins TRBV6-2 or TRBV6-3 and TRBJ2-3, with D maybe TRBD1 (5 bases). Germline V gene lookup returns CDR1 MNHEY and CDR2 SVGEGT. The ends were cut back, 6 bases at V and 7 bases at J, with 11 bases in the middle. The CDR3 has 12 amino acids. The CDR3 DNA reads as TGTGCCAGCAGCCCACAGGCAAATACGCAGTATTTT. It yields the protein CASSPQANTQYF.

The chain links TRBV19 to TRBJ2-7; the D gene could be TRBD1 or TRBD2 (5 bases each). The germline gives CDR1 LNHDA, CDR2 SQIVND (reference sequence). V dropped 5 bases and J dropped 2 bases, with 13 bases sitting between them. The CDR3 runs 14 residues. The CDR3 region has the DNA TGTGCCAGTAGTTCTGGGACCGGAGCCTACGAGCAGTACTTC. This codes for CASSSGTGAYEQYF.

To note about this clone: The sample has other DNA sequences that encode this CDR3 too. This sequence joins TRBV27 and TRBJ2-3; D not resolved. The V and J ends lost 2 bases and 6 bases respectively, with 3 bases between them. The CDR3 is made up of 11 amino acids. Germline V gene data show CDR1 as MNHEY and CDR2 as SMNVEV (reference sequence). The CDR3 region is CASSLRDTQYF. The CDR3 bases are TGTGCCAGCAGTTTAAGGGATACGCAGTATTTT.

The gene calls are TRBV6-1 and TRBJ2-6; 11 bases align to TRBD1. This CDR3 spans 17 amino acids. V gave up 1 base and J gave up 4 bases; unmatched junction bases: 3. Looked up from germline, CDR1 is MNHNS and CDR2 is SASEGT. CDR3 amino acids: CASSEGTGGAGANVLTF. The CDR3 bases are TGTGCCAGCAGTGAAGGGACAGGGGGCGCCGGGGCCAACGTCCTGACTTTC.

The gene calls are TRBV6-2 or TRBV6-3 and TRBJ2-7, with TRBD2 matching 14 bases. Unmatched junction bases numbered 7, after V lost 6 bases and J lost 3 bases. Looked up from germline, CDR1 is MNHEY and CDR2 is SVGEGT. This CDR3 contains 16 residues. The CDR3 bases are TGTGCCAGCAGCACGGGACTAGCGGGGGTTATCTACGAGCAGTACTTC. Encoded protein: CASSTGLAGVIYEQYF.

V gene TRBV11-2 combines with J gene TRBJ1-6; no firm D call. The germline V and J ends were trimmed by 5 bases and 6 bases, with 17 bases remaining between them. The CDR3 is made up of 16 amino acids. Germline loops: CDR1 SGHAT, CDR2 FQNNGV. The CDR3 sequence: CASSRIKGEGNSPLHF. Written as DNA, the CDR3 is TGTGCCAGCAGCCGAATCAAAGGCGAGGGTAATTCACCCCTCCACTTT.